Described below is a single T cell receptor beta chain sequence and its context. What it binds is not known. The sample belongs to a study of cytomegalovirus exposure and HLA in healthy donors. Points from the study as a whole: Donors were assumed by presence/absence analyses to have roughly uniform sequencing depth. V- and J-gene trimming of TCR beta was linked (in a later analysis) to a missense DCLRE1C variant.

PCR used 60 Vbeta primers and 13 Jbeta primers. Repertoires were generated with immunoSEQ multiplex PCR, while TCRdb's copy carries only in-frame clones and drops some. The table lists 50,000 or so clones. The CDR3 runs to 14 residues. V shed 3 bases and J shed 1 base, with 8 bases lying between them. The germline V gene has CDR1 KGHSH and CDR2 LQKENI. Sequencing was done on a sample of PBMCs. V is TRBV18 and J is TRBJ2-3; D may be TRBD1 (6 bases). This TCR was sampled from a man aged 35 to 55 in good health and CMV-seropositive. The CDR3, as DNA: TGTGCCAGCTCACCCCGGACAGGCACAGATACGCAGTATTTT. This encodes CASSPRTGTDTQYF.